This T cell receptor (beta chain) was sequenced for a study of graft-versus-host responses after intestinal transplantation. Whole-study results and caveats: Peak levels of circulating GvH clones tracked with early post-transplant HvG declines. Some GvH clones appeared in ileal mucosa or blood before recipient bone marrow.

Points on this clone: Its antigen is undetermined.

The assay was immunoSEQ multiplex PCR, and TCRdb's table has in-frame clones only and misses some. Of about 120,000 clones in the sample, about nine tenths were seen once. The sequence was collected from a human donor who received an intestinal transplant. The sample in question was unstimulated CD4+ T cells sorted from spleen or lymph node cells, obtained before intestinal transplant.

The CDR3 nucleotides read TGTGCCAGCAGCCGGACAGGGAACGACTATGGCTACACCTTC. Its translation is CASSRTGNDYGYTF. The chain links TRBV7-9 to TRBJ1-2, with 8 bases aligning to TRBD1. This CDR3 is 14 amino acids long. V trimming: 5 bases; J trimming: 3 bases; junction bases outside the gene matches: 5. The germline gives CDR1 SEHNR, CDR2 FQNEAQ (reference sequence).